The 2 T cell receptor beta chains reported below all come from one sample, sequenced in a study of STAT3 mutations in large granular lymphocyte leukemia. Study observations and caveats: At least one immunodominant TCR beta clonotype appeared in every T-cell large granular lymphocyte leukemia patient.

Profiled with immunoSEQ multiplex PCR; TCRdb holds only in-frame clones, not every one. This sample yields over 9,000 clones, of which 92% are seen a single time; about 66% belongs to the top ten. Their antigen targets remain unknown. Sequenced: peripheral blood mononuclear cells. The receptors come from a man between 60 and 75 years old with T-cell large granular lymphocyte leukemia. Some clones in this sample may be carry-over from other donors' samples.

The chain uses TRBV4-1 and TRBJ1-5; 7 bases are shared with TRBD1. Germline V gene lookup returns CDR1 MGHRA and CDR2 YSYEKL. This CDR3 spans 15 amino acids. Losses at the gene ends were 4 bases for V and 2 bases for J; bases not matched to a gene: 5. The DNA of the CDR3 is TGCGCCAGCAGCCTGGGGACAGCGGGCAATCAGCCCCAGCATTTT. As protein: CASSLGTAGNQPQHF.

This chain joins TRBV28 and TRBJ1-2; 8 bases line up with TRBD1. CDR1 is MDHEN and CDR2 is SYDVKM in the germline V gene. The CDR3 is 16 amino acids. The J segment lost 0 bases and the V segment lost 6 bases, leaving 9 bases of the junction unmatched. This CDR3 is CASSSPGTGTNYGYTF. DNA of the CDR3: TGTGCCAGCAGCTCCCCTGGGACAGGAACTAACTATGGCTACACCTTC.